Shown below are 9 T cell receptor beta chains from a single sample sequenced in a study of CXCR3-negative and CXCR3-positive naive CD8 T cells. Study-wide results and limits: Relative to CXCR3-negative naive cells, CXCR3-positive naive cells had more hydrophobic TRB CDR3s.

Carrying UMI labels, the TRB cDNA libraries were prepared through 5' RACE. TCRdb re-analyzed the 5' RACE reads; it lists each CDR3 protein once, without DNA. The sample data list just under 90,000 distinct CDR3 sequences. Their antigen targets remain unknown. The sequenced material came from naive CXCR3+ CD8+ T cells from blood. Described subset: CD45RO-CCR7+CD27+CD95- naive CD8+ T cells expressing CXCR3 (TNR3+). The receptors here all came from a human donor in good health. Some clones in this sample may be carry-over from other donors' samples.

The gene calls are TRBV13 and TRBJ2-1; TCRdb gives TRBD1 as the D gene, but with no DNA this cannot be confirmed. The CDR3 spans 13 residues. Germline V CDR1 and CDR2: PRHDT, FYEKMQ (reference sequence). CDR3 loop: CASSLTAGNEQFF. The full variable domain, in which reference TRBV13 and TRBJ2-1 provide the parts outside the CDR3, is AAGVIQSPRHLIKEKRETATLKCYPIPRHDTVYWYQQGPGQDPQFLISFYEKMQSDKGSIPDRFSAQQFSDYHSELNMSSLELGDSALYFCASSLTAGNEQFFGPGTRLTVL.

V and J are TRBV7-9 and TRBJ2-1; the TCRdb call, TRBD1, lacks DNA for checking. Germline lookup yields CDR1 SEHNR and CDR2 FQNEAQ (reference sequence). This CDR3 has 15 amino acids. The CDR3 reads CASSLVRGTSHEQFF.

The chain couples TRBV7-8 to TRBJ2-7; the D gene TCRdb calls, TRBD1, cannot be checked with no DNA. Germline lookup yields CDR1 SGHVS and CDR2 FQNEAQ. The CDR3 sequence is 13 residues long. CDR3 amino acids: CASSSSWGNEQYF.

CDR3: CASREGNNLVTEAFF. V usage is TRBV7-2 and J usage is TRBJ1-1. The CDR3 is 15 residues long. Germline V gene data show CDR1 as SGHTA and CDR2 as FQGNSA.

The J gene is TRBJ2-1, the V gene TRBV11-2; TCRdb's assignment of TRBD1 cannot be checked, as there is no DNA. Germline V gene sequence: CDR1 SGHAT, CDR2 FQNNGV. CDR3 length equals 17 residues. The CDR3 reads CASSLGLSGGSYNEQFF.

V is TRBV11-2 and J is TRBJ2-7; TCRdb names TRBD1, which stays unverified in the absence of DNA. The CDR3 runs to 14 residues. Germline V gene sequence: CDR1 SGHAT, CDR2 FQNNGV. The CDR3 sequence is CASSLGTASYEQYF. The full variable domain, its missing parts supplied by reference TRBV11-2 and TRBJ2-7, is EAGVAQSPRYKIIEKRQSVAFWCNPISGHATLYWYQQILGQGPKLLIQFQNNGVVDDSQLPKDRFSAERLKGVDSTLKIQPAKLEDSAVYLCASSLGTASYEQYFGPGTRLTVT.

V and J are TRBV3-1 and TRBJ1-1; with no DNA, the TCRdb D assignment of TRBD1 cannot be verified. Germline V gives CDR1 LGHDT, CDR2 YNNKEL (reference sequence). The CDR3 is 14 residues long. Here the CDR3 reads CASSQEVGDTEAFF.

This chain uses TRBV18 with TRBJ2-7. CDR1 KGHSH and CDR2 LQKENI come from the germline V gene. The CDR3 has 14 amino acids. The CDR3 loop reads CASSPSNWPYEQYF. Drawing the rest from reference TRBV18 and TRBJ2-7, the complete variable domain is NAGVMQNPRHLVRRRGQEARLRCSPMKGHSHVYWYRQLPEEGLKFMVYLQKENIIDESGMPKERFSAEFPKEGPSILRIQQVVRGDSAAYFCASSPSNWPYEQYFGPGTRLTVT.

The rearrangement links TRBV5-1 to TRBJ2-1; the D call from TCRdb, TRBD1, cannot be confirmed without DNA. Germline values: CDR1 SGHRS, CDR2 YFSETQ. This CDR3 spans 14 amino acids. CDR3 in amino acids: CASSSYPSPNEQFF. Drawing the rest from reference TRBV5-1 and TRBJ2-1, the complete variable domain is KAGVTQTPRYLIKTRGQQVTLSCSPISGHRSVSWYQQTPGQGLQFLFEYFSETQRNKGNFPGRFSGRQFSNSRSEMNVSTLELGDSALYLCASSSYPSPNEQFFGPGTRLTVL.